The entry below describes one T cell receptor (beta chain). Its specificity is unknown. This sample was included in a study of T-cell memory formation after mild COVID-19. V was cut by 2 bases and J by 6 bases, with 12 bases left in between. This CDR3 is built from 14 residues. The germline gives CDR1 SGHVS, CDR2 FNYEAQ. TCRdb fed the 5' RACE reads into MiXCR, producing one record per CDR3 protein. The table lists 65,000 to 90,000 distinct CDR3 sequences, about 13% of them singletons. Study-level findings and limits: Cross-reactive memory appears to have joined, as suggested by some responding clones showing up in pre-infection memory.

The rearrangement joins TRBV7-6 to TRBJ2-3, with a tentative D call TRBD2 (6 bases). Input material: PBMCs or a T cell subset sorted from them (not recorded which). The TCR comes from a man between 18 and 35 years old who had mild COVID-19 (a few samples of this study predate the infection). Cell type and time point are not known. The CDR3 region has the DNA TGTGCCAGCAGCTTATTCGGGGGATCGGATACGCAGTATTTT. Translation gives CASSLFGGSDTQYF.